This T cell receptor beta chain was captured in a study of Graves' ophthalmopathy and Graves' hyperthyroidism. The CDR3 runs 16 residues. V was cut by 5 bases and J by 5 bases, with 19 bases left in between. Germline CDR1 reads SGHAT; CDR2 reads FQNNGV. This clonotype was picked up many times. RNA transcripts were the source from which TCR beta CDR3 regions were amplified. After a first-round RT-PCR with HTBI primers, a second-round multiplex PCR was run. Each CDR3 protein gets one entry after TCRdb re-called the multiplex PCR reads with MiXCR. Found here are under 800,000 distinct CDR3 sequences, 22% of them singletons; the top ten hold roughly 6.9%.

The material sequenced was peripheral blood. This chain joins TRBV11-2 and TRBJ2-4, with D possibly matching TRBD2 (6 bases). This clonotype was obtained from a young woman with stable Graves' hyperthyroidism. Some clones in this sample may be carry-over from other donors' samples. The CDR3 reads CASSPAPKLAENIQYF. The CDR3 DNA is TGTGCCAGCAGCCCAGCCCCGAAGTTAGCGGAAAACATTCAGTACTTC.